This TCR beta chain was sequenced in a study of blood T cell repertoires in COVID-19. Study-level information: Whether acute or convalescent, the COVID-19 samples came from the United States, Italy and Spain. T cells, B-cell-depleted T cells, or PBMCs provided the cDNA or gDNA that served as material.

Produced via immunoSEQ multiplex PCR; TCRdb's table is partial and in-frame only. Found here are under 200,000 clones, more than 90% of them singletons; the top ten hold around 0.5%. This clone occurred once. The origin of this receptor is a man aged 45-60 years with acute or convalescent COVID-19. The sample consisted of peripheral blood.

The CDR3: CAWNRGADEKLFF. CDR3 nucleotide sequence: TGTGCCTGGAACAGGGGCGCAGATGAAAAACTGTTTTTT. The rearrangement links TRBV30 to TRBJ1-4; 7 nucleotides match TRBD1. The CDR3 spans 13 residues. Germline values: CDR1 GTSNPN, CDR2 SVGIG (reference sequence). Trimming removed 4 bases from V and 6 bases from J; junction bases left unmatched: 5.